This record covers a single T cell receptor beta chain. The antigen is undetermined. This sample is drawn from a study of monozygotic twins with inflammatory bowel disease. Study results and caveats: Differing T cell subtypes remained indistinguishable. Possibly because of limited power, concordant and discordant twins showed no difference in repertoire similarity.

TCRalpha and TCRbeta cDNA underwent two nested PCRs of 16 and 9 cycles. Following a re-call of the 5' RACE reads, TCRdb has one entry per CDR3 protein and lacks DNA. The sample has under 200,000 distinct CDR3 sequences; the top ten hold around 2.4%. This clonotype was obtained from a human donor with ulcerative colitis or Crohn's disease, or a healthy co-twin of an affected twin (not recorded which). The sample was blood.

Here the CDR3 reads CASRDRVYEQYF. The genes are TRBV2 and TRBJ2-7; TCRdb gives TRBD1 as the D gene, but with no DNA this cannot be confirmed. This CDR3 is 12 amino acids long. From germline, CDR1 is SNHLY and CDR2 FYNNEI.